This TCR beta chain emerged from a study of blood T cell repertoires in COVID-19. Across the study: The analysed material was cDNA or gDNA that came from T cells, B-cell-depleted T cells, or PBMCs.

Per the study methods: The authors estimated nucleated cell counts from reference gene primer amplification. The method was immunoSEQ multiplex PCR; TCRdb's version includes in-frame clones alone and lacks a portion of them. V and J calls and clone size are those listed in that table; D and trimming were worked out from the DNA. The sample has approximately 100,000 clones; 75% to 90% are singletons. Germline V CDR1 and CDR2: LGHDT, YNNKEL (reference sequence). Germline trimming cut 5 bases from V and 3 bases from J; bases unmatched to any gene: 5. The CDR3 runs 16 residues. The TCR originated in a woman older than 75 with active or convalescent COVID-19. V is TRBV3-1 (or the pseudogene TRBV3-2) and J is TRBJ2-3; TRBD2 agrees at 13 bases. The source material was peripheral blood. CDR3 DNA: TGTGCCAGCAGCTTTGGACTAGCGGGAGCGACAGATACGCAGTATTTT. Translated, it gives CASSFGLAGATDTQYF.